The clone carrying this TCR beta chain has only a few counts. Its target is unknown. This sample is part of a study of tumor-infiltrating lymphocytes in primary liver carcinoma. In the study overall: The study enrolled male and female patients aged 30 to 69 years. Study findings and constraints: Bulk unsorted sampling precluded comparing CD4+ and CD8+ repertoires. The study found a significantly higher top-250-clone fraction in tumors than in blood (p = 0.039).

V was pared by 5 bases and J by 0 bases, with 11 bases between. CDR1 GTSNPN and CDR2 SVGIG come from the germline V gene (reference sequence). The CDR3 sequence is 14 residues long. Researchers drew blood RNA from unsorted whole blood and extracted germline DNA as well. cDNA specific to TCR beta was made from 500 to 650 ng of total RNA, with a constant-region primer employed for priming. Sequencing libraries for TCR beta derived from three nested multiplex PCR rounds that used slightly modified ARM-PCR. TRBV1-TRBV30 forward primers paired with a C-beta reverse primer were used in the first two PCR rounds, which ran roughly 9 cycles each. TCRdb processed the multiplex PCR reads anew with MiXCR; each CDR3 protein has one entry. Here the sample spans about 200,000 distinct CDR3 sequences, 65% being singletons.

This TCR was sampled from a woman aged 55-75 years with primary liver carcinoma and hepatitis B virus infection. The sample was peripheral blood. The gene calls are TRBV30 and TRBJ1-3; no clear D gene. This CDR3 is CAWAPTTSGNTIYF. DNA for the CDR3: TGTGCCTGGGCCCCGACAACCTCTGGAAACACCATATATTTT.